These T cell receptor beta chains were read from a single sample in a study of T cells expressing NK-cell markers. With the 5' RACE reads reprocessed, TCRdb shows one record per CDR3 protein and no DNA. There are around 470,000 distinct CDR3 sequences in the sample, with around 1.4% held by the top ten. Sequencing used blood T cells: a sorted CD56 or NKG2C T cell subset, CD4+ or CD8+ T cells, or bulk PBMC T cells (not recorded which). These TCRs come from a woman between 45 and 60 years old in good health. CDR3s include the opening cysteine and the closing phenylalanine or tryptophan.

CASRELAGANVLTF	TRBV3-1	TRBJ2-6
CASSLPGTGKMDEQFF	TRBV5-1	TRBJ2-1
CASSLSGSRGDTQYF	TRBV7-2	TRBJ2-3
CASSATTRQETQYF	TRBV7-7	TRBJ2-5
CASSPRRTGGPPDTQYF	TRBV3-1	TRBJ2-3
CASSPGYGTSGHYNEQFF	TRBV27	TRBJ2-1
CSVEGGRSSYNEQFF	TRBV29-1	TRBJ2-1
CASTYGQGGRSPLHF	TRBV28	TRBJ1-6
CASSRHELSEQFF	TRBV4-1	TRBJ2-1
CASSNRGPGNQPQHF	TRBV12-3/TRBV12-4	TRBJ1-5
CASSQTGVYGYTF	TRBV7-2	TRBJ1-2
CASSYSRWKNTEAFF	TRBV6-5	TRBJ1-1
CASSLGTYGYTF	TRBV12-3/TRBV12-4	TRBJ1-2
CASSPSHRTGGDYGYTF	TRBV7-2	TRBJ1-2
CASSILAGATSTDTQYF	TRBV7-9	TRBJ2-3
CATTRRGGVGYTF	TRBV27	TRBJ1-2
CASSFVERESNEQFF	TRBV7-9	TRBJ2-1
CASSKGWGADTEAFF	TRBV6-5	TRBJ1-1